This entry is about one T cell receptor (beta chain). Assay used: immunoSEQ multiplex PCR; TCRdb lists only in-frame clones, some missing. The sample yields more than 100,000 clones, roughly nine tenths seen once. This sample was taken from a study of T cell changes during pregnancy in multiple sclerosis. The CDR3 spans 14 residues. Germline lookup yields CDR1 SGHDT and CDR2 YYEEEE. The ends were cut back, 4 bases at V and 8 bases at J, with 15 bases in the middle. The chain uses TRBV5-6 and TRBJ1-4; D perhaps matches TRBD1 (6 bases). This TCR derives from a female donor with multiple sclerosis, enrolled in a pregnancy study. The material sequenced was peripheral blood, taken after pregnancy. The chain's CDR3 is CASSPQGFNEKLFF. The CDR3 DNA reads as TGTGCCAGCAGCCCGCAGGGGTTTAACGAAAAACTGTTTTTT.